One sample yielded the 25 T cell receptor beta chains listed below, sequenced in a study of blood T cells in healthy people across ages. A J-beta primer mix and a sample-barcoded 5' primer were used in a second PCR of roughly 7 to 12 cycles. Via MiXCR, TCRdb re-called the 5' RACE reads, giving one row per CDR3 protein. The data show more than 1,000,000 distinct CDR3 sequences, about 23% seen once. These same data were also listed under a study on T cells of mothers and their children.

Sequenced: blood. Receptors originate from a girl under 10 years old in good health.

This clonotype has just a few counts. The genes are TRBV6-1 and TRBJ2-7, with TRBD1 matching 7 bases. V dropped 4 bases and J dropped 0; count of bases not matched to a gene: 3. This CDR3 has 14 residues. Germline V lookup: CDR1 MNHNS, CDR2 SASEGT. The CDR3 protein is CASSGDSYSYEQYF. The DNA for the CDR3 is TGTGCCAGCAGTGGGGACAGCTACTCCTACGAGCAGTACTTC.

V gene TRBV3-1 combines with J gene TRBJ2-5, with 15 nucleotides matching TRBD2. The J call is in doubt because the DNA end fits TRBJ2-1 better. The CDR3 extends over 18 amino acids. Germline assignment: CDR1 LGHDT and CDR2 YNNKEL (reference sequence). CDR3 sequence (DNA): TGTGCCAGCAGCCATTCCACCCGGACTAGCGGGAGGGCCGATGAGCAGTTCTTC. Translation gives CASSHSTRTSGRADEQFF.

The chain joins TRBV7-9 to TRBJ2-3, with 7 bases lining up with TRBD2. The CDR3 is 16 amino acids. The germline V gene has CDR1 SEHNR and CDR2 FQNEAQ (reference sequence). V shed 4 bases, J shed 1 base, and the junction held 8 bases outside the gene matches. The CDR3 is CASSSGASGGTDTQYF. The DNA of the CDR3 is TGTGCCAGCAGCTCTGGGGCTAGCGGAGGCACAGATACGCAGTATTTT.

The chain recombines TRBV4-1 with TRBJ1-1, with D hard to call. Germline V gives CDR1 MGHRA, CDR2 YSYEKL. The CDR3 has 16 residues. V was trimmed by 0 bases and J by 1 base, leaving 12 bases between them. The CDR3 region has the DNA TGCGCCAGCAGCCAAGATCAGTACCGCGAGAACACTGAAGCTTTCTTT. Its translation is CASSQDQYRENTEAFF.

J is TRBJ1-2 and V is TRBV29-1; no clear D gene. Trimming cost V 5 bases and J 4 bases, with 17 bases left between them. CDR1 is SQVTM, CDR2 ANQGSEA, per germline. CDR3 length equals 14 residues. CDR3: CSVPRTGSVYGYTF. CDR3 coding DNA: TGCAGCGTTCCCCGGACGGGAAGCGTCTATGGCTACACCTTC. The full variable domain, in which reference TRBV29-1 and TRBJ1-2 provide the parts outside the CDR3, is SAVISQKPSRDICQRGTSLTIQCQVDSQVTMMFWYRQQPGQSLTLIATANQGSEATYESGFVIDKFPISRPNLTFSTLTVSNMSPEDSSIYLCSVPRTGSVYGYTFGSGTRLTVV.

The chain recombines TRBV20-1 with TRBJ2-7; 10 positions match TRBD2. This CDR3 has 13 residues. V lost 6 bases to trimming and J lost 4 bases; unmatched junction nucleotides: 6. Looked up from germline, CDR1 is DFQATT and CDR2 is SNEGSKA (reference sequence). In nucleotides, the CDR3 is TGCAGTGCCCCTAGCGGGAGAGATTACGAGCAGTACTTC. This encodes CSAPSGRDYEQYF.

The CDR3 DNA sequence: TGCGCCAGCAGCCATGGGACAGGCGAGGACTATGGCTACACCTTC. Translated: CASSHGTGEDYGYTF. The chain carries TRBV4-3 and TRBJ1-2; TRBD1 matches at 8 bases. V lost 3 bases, J lost 3 bases, and 6 bases stayed unmatched. The CDR3 is made up of 15 amino acids. Germline loops: CDR1 LGHNA, CDR2 YSLEER.

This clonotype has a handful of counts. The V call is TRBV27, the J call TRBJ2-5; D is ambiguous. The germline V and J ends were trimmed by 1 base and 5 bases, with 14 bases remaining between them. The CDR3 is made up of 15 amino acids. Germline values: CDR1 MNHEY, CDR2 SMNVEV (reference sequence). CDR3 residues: CASSLWPRLGETQYF. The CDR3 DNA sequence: TGTGCCAGCAGTTTATGGCCCCGTCTCGGTGAGACCCAGTACTTC.

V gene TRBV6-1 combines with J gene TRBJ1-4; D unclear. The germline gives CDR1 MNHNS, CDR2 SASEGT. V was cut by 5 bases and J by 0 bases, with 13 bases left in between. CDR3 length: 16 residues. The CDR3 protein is CASSLTFGATNEKLFF. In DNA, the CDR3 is TGTGCCAGCAGTCTGACGTTTGGTGCAACTAATGAAAAACTGTTTTTT.

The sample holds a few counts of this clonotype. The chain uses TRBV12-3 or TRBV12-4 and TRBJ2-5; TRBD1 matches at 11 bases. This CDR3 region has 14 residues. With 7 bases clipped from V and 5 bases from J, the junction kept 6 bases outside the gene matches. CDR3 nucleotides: TGTGCCAGCACCCGGACAGGGGGCCCGGAGACCCAGTACTTC. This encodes CASTRTGGPETQYF.

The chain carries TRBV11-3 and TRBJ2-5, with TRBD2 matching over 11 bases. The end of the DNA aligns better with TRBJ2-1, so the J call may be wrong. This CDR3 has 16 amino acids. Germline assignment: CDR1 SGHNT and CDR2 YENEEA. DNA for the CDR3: TGTGCCAGCAGCAAAAGACTAGCGGGATATAGGGATGAGCAGTTCTTC. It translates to CASSKRLAGYRDEQFF.

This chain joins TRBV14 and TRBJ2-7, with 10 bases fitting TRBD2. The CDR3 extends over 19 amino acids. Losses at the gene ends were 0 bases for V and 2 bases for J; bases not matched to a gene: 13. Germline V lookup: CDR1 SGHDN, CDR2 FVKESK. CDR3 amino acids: CASSQDRGTSGTIAYEQYF. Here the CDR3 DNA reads TGTGCCAGCAGCCAAGATCGCGGAACTAGCGGGACCATCGCCTACGAGCAGTACTTC.

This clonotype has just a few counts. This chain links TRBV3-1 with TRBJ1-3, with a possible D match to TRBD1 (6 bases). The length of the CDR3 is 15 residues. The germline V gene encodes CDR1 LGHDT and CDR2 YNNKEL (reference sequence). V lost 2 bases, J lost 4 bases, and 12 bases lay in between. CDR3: CASSQRWTAGNTIYF. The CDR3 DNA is TGTGCCAGCAGCCAACGGTGGACAGCCGGAAACACCATATATTTT.

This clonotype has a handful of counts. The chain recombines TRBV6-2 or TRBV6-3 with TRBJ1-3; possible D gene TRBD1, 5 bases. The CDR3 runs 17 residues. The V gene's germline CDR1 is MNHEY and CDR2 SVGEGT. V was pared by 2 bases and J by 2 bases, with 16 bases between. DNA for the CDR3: TGTGCCAGCAGTTACCGCCCAGACAGAAATCCTGGAAACACCATATATTTT. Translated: CASSYRPDRNPGNTIYF.

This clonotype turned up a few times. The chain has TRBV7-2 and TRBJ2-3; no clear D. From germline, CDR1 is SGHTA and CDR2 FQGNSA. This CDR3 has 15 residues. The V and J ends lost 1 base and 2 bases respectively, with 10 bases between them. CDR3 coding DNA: TGTGCCAGCAGCTTAGGGGTACCCTACACAGATACGCAGTATTTT. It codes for CASSLGVPYTDTQYF.

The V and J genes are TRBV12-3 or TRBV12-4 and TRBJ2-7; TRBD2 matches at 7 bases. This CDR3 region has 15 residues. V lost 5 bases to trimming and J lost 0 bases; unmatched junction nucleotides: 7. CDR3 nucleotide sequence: TGTGCCAGCAGTCCCACGGGGGGTGGCTCCTACGAGCAGTACTTC. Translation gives CASSPTGGGSYEQYF.

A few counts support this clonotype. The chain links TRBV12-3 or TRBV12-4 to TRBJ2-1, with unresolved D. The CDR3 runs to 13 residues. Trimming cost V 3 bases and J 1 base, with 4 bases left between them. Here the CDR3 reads CASSFESYNEQFF. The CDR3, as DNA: TGTGCCAGCAGTTTCGAATCCTACAATGAGCAGTTCTTC.

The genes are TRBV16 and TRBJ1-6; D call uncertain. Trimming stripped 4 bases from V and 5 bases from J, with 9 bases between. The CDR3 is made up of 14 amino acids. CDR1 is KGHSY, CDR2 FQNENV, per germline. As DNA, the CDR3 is TGTGCCAGCAGCCGCGAGGGAAATAATTCACCCCTCCACTTT. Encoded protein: CASSREGNNSPLHF.

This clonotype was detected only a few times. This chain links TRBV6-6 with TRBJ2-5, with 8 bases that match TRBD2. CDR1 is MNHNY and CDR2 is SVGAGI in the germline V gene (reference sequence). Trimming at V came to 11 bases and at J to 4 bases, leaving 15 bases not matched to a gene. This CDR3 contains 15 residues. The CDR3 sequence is CAGTDGRAWGETQYF. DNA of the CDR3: TGTGCCGGCACTGACGGGAGGGCGTGGGGAGAGACCCAGTACTTC.

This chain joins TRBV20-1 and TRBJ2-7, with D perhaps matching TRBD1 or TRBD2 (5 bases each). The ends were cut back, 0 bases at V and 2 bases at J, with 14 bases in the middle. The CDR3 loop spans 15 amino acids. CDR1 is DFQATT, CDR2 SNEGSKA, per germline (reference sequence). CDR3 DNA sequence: TGCAGTGCTAGAGATCTTTCCGGGACCCCCTACGAGCAGTACTTC. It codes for CSARDLSGTPYEQYF.

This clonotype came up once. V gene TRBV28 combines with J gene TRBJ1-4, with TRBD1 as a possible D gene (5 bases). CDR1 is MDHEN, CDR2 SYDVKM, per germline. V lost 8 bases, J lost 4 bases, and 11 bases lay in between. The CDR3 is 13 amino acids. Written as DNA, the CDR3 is TGTGCCAGCGGGGCCGCCGGTAATGAAAAACTGTTTTTT. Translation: CASGAAGNEKLFF.

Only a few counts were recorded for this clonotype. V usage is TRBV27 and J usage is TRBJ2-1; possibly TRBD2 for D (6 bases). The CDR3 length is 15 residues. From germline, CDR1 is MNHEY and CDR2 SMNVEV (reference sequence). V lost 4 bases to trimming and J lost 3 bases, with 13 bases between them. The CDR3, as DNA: TGTGCCAGCAGTTACTTCCAGGGAGGCTACAATGAGCAGTTCTTC. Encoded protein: CASSYFQGGYNEQFF.

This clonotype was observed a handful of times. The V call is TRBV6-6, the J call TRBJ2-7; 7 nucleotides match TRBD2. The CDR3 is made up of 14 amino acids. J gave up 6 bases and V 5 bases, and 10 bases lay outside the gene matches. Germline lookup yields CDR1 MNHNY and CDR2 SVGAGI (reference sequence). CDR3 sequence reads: CASSPQAGPSEQYF. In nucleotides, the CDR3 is TGTGCCAGCAGTCCCCAAGCGGGACCCTCCGAGCAGTACTTC.

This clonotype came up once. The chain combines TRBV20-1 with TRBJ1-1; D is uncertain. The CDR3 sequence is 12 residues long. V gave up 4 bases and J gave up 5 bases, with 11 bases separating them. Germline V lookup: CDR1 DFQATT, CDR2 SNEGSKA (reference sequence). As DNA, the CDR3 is TGCAGTGCTAATAGGGTGCGGACTGAAGCTTTCTTT. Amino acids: CSANRVRTEAFF.

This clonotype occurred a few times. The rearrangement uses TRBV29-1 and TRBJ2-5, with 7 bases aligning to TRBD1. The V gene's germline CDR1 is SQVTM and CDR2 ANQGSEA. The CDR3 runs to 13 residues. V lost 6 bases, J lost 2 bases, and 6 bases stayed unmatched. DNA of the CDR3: TGCAGCGTCGCATCGACAGGGCAAGAGACCCAGTACTTC. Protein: CSVASTGQETQYF. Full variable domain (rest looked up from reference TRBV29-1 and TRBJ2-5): SAVISQKPSRDICQRGTSLTIQCQVDSQVTMMFWYRQQPGQSLTLIATANQGSEATYESGFVIDKFPISRPNLTFSTLTVSNMSPEDSSIYLCSVASTGQETQYFGPGTRLLVL.